The T cell receptor (beta chain) under discussion was sequenced for a study of blood T cell repertoires in COVID-19. Turning to the study itself: Donors in the United States, Italy and Spain gave samples during acute or convalescent COVID-19.

The repertoire was sequenced with immunoSEQ multiplex PCR; TCRdb's copy has only in-frame clones and lacks some. Of 130,000 or so clones in the sample, roughly four fifths were seen once. Per germline, CDR1 SGHVS and CDR2 FQNEAQ. The CDR3 is 18 residues long. The junction had 13 bases not matched to a gene; V was cut back by 3 bases and J by 2 bases. Participants were aged about 18 to 89 years from approximately 25 US areas. Cohort allocation depended upon clinical history that participants reported. The TCR originated in a man aged 40-49 years with acute COVID-19. The rearrangement joins TRBV7-8 to TRBJ2-1; TRBD1 matches 7 bases. Sequenced sample: PBMCs or T cells enriched from blood (not recorded which). CDR3: CASSFSAGGIPAYNEQFF. The CDR3 region has the DNA TGTGCCAGCAGCTTCTCGGCAGGGGGTATACCGGCCTACAATGAGCAGTTCTTC.